This T cell receptor beta chain came from a study of identical twins. Overall study results and limits: Rather than following the same donors, the conclusions depended on cross-sectional statistical analysis. For cord blood, abundant beta clonotypes had fewer insertions, unlike memory repertoires, which showed none.

TCRdb ran MiXCR on the 5' RACE reads and lists one entry per CDR3 protein. Among hundreds of thousands of distinct CDR3 sequences, more than 6.5% were seen once, and the ten largest hold 0.85% to 1%. The sample holds many counts of this clonotype. Its antigen is as yet unknown. With 4 bases clipped from V and 2 bases from J, the junction kept 17 bases outside the gene matches. The CDR3 contains 19 residues. Germline assignment: CDR1 SGDLS and CDR2 YYNGEE. This same sample was also part of a study on yellow fever vaccine responses in identical twins.

This receptor was identified in a woman under 30 in good health. Sequencing was performed on PBMCs. The V gene is TRBV9, the J gene TRBJ2-1, with TRBD1 matching over 8 bases. This CDR3 is CASSRQGPTRVGPYNEQFF. CDR3 bases: TGTGCCAGCAGCCGACAGGGGCCCACTAGGGTGGGTCCCTACAATGAGCAGTTCTTC. The whole variable domain, filled in from reference TRBV9 and TRBJ2-1, reads DSGVTQTPKHLITATGQRVTLRCSPRSGDLSVYWYQQSLDQGLQFLIQYYNGEERAKGNILERFSAQQFPDLHSELNLSSLELGDSALYFCASSRQGPTRVGPYNEQFFGPGTRLTVL.